Below are 32 T cell receptor beta chains sequenced from a single sample in a study of early T cells in non-severe SARS-CoV-2 infection. TCRdb fed the 5' RACE reads into MiXCR, producing one record per CDR3 protein. The sample carries about 36,000 distinct CDR3 sequences, less than 7% recorded once. This specimen was whole blood, taken at baseline. Every receptor here comes from an adult who was a healthcare worker with PCR-confirmed SARS-CoV-2 infection or an uninfected control (not recorded which).

This clonotype has at least ten counts. The chain links TRBV11-1 to TRBJ1-2, with a tentative D call TRBD1 (6 bases). Germline CDR1 SGHAT, CDR2 FQDESV (reference sequence). The CDR3 length is 18 residues. V lost 2 bases and J 3 bases, leaving 22 bases between the germline ends. DNA for the CDR3: TGTGCCAGCAGCTTATCGGCAGGGGCATTCCGCCGGGACTATGGCTACACCTTC. Protein: CASSLSAGAFRRDYGYTF. The whole variable domain, remainder taken from reference TRBV11-1 and TRBJ1-2, is EAEVAQSPRYKITEKSQAVAFWCDPISGHATLYWYRQILGQGPELLVQFQDESVVDDSQLPKDRFSAERLKGVDSTLKIQPAELGDSAMYLCASSLSAGAFRRDYGYTFGSGTRLTVV.

This clonotype was picked up many times. The chain is built from TRBV10-2 and TRBJ1-1; maybe TRBD1 (5 bases). The CDR3 totals 15 residues. V gave up 4 bases and J gave up 4 bases, with 16 bases separating them. The germline CDR1 and CDR2 sequences are WSHSY and SAAADI. CDR3 sequence (DNA): TGCGCCAGCAGTGGTACACTGGGGGGGAGCACTGAAGCTTTCTTT. The encoded protein is CASSGTLGGSTEAFF.

Only a few counts were recorded for this clonotype. The V and J genes are TRBV3-1 and TRBJ2-3; TRBD2 is a possible D gene (5 bases). The CDR3 contains 17 residues. Between the trimmed V and J ends, which lost 2 bases and 2 bases, there was a span of 17 bases. Germline CDR1 and CDR2: LGHDT and YNNKEL (reference sequence). The CDR3 region has the DNA TGTGCCAGCAGCCAATATTTAGCGTGGGTCAACACAGATACGCAGTATTTT. It specifies CASSQYLAWVNTDTQYF.

This clonotype occurred many times. The chain is built from TRBV4-1 and TRBJ1-6, with D possibly matching TRBD1 (6 bases). This CDR3 has 14 amino acids. The V gene lost 5 bases and the J gene lost 5 bases, with 10 bases spanning the gap. Germline loops: CDR1 MGHRA, CDR2 YSYEKL. The CDR3 sequence: CASSKGDNNSPLHF. CDR3 in DNA: TGCGCCAGCAGCAAAGGGGACAATAATTCACCCCTCCACTTT.

This clonotype came up many times. The chain couples TRBV7-8 to TRBJ2-7; tentatively, D is TRBD1 (7 bases). The CDR3 is 15 residues long. The V gene's germline CDR1 is SGHVS and CDR2 FQNEAQ. V shed 5 bases and J shed 7 bases, with 21 bases lying between them. For the CDR3, the DNA is TGTGCCAGCAGCCATAGGACAGGCCCGGCGGGGGAGCAGTACTTC. Translated: CASSHRTGPAGEQYF.

The rearrangement links TRBV3-1 to TRBJ2-1; D might be TRBD2 (6 bases). V lost 4 bases, J lost 5 bases, and 21 bases lay in between. The CDR3 spans 17 residues. CDR1 is LGHDT and CDR2 is YNNKEL in the germline V gene (reference sequence). As DNA, the CDR3 is TGTGCCAGCAGCCCTCTTTTTGCGGGATCCGATAACAATGAGCAGTTCTTC. Encoded protein: CASSPLFAGSDNNEQFF.

This clonotype was found many times. The chain uses TRBV5-6 and TRBJ2-7, with D possibly matching TRBD2 (5 bases). This CDR3 has 16 residues. Germline CDR1 SGHDT, CDR2 YYEEEE. Trimming cost V 1 base and J 0 bases, with 14 bases left between them. The CDR3 region is CASSLYRRGTSYEQYF. The CDR3 DNA is TGTGCCAGCAGCTTGTACCGACGGGGAACCTCCTACGAGCAGTACTTC.

This chain links TRBV27 with TRBJ1-1; D gene uncertain. Germline CDR1 MNHEY, CDR2 SMNVEV (reference sequence). Trimming removed 3 bases from V and 4 bases from J, with 12 bases in between. This CDR3 has 14 amino acids. CDR3 loop: CASSLTSSITEAFF. CDR3 coding DNA: TGTGCCAGCAGTTTGACCTCGTCTATCACTGAAGCTTTCTTT.

This clonotype occurred many times. J is TRBJ2-7 and V is TRBV11-2, with D perhaps given as TRBD1 or TRBD2 (5 bases each). V was cut by 3 bases and J by 3 bases, with 18 bases left in between. The CDR3 covers 16 residues. Germline CDR1 SGHAT, CDR2 FQNNGV. CDR3 loop: CASSFTGTDPYYEQYF. The DNA of the CDR3 is TGTGCCAGCAGCTTTACCGGGACGGACCCTTACTACGAGCAGTACTTC.

This clonotype was recorded at least ten times. V usage is TRBV9 and J usage is TRBJ2-3, with D perhaps matching TRBD2 (6 bases). V was cut by 3 bases and J by 8 bases, with 16 bases left in between. CDR3 size: 14 residues. From germline, CDR1 is SGDLS and CDR2 YYNGEE. Written as DNA, the CDR3 is TGTGCCAGCAGCGAAGGCGGGGAGCGAGGTACGCAGTATTTT. It is translated as CASSEGGERGTQYF.

This chain joins TRBV28 and TRBJ2-5; TRBD1 aligns across 9 bases. There are 14 residues in the CDR3. V trimming: 5 bases; J trimming: 8 bases; junction bases outside the gene matches: 9. The germline V gene encodes CDR1 MDHEN and CDR2 SYDVKM. This chain's CDR3 is CASSPRQGVFTQYF. The CDR3 region has the DNA TGTGCCAGCAGTCCCCGACAGGGGGTCTTTACCCAGTACTTC.

This clonotype was observed a few times. This sequence joins TRBV4-3 and TRBJ1-1; D might be TRBD1 (5 bases). The CDR3 contains 16 residues. Germline-derived CDR1 and CDR2 are LGHNA and YSLEER. V was pared by 1 base and J by 10 bases, with 22 bases between. CDR3 DNA: TGCGCCAGCAGCCAAGCTTCGGTGCGGGGGGGGATTAGAGCTTTCTTT. Its translation is CASSQASVRGGIRAFF.

The table lists this clonotype with a few counts. The gene calls are TRBV9 and TRBJ1-1; a possible D gene is TRBD1 (5 bases). Germline V gene sequence: CDR1 SGDLS, CDR2 YYNGEE. This CDR3 is built from 13 residues. V lost 4 bases and J 4 bases, leaving 11 bases between the germline ends. The CDR3 coding sequence is TGTGCCAGCAGCCGGGGGGAGAGCACTGAAGCTTTCTTT. It translates to CASSRGESTEAFF.

This clonotype was detected many times. The chain joins TRBV7-9 to TRBJ1-3; D possibly corresponds to TRBD1 (5 bases). CDR3 length: 15 residues. V gave up 5 bases and J gave up 0 bases, with 11 bases separating them. Germline V gene lookup returns CDR1 SEHNR and CDR2 FQNEAQ (reference sequence). CDR3 region: CASSLGVGSGNTIYF. The CDR3, as DNA: TGTGCCAGCAGCCTGGGGGTCGGCTCTGGAAACACCATATATTTT.

This clonotype was recorded at least ten times. This chain uses TRBV25-1 with TRBJ2-7; 12 positions match TRBD1. J was trimmed by 6 bases and V by 9 bases; bases with no gene match: 6. The CDR3 totals 13 residues. Germline assignment: CDR1 MGHDK and CDR2 SYGVNS. Here the CDR3 reads CASEGQGALEQYF. The CDR3 DNA sequence: TGTGCCAGTGAGGGACAGGGGGCGCTCGAGCAGTACTTC.

This clonotype was counted ten times or more. The V call is TRBV28, the J call TRBJ1-1; D perhaps matches TRBD1 (5 bases). Germline V gene lookup returns CDR1 MDHEN and CDR2 SYDVKM. The CDR3 extends over 15 amino acids. Trimming removed 5 bases at V and 2 bases at J, with 15 bases between. In DNA form, the CDR3 reads TGTGCCAGCAGTGAAGTGCAAGGGGTTAACACTGAAGCTTTCTTT. Amino acids: CASSEVQGVNTEAFF.

This clonotype was observed many times. This chain joins TRBV7-8 and TRBJ2-5; TRBD1 matches at 7 bases. Germline-derived CDR1 and CDR2 are SGHVS and FQNEAQ. V lost 6 bases to trimming and J lost 7 bases; unmatched junction nucleotides: 8. The CDR3 covers 13 residues. The CDR3 region has the DNA TGTGCCAGCAGACTAGACAGGGTATCGACCCAGTACTTC. Residues: CASRLDRVSTQYF.

V is TRBV6-2 or TRBV6-3 and J is TRBJ1-1; the D gene is possibly TRBD1 (5 bases). The CDR3 has 11 amino acids. Trimming removed 6 bases from V and 7 bases from J, with 9 bases in between. Germline CDR1 reads MNHEY; CDR2 reads SVGEGT. For the CDR3, the DNA is TGTGCCAGCAGGAGGACACTTGAAGCTTTCTTT. Protein product: CASRRTLEAFF.

This clonotype has only a few counts. The V call is TRBV3-1, the J call TRBJ2-1; no firm D call. Germline CDR1 and CDR2: LGHDT and YNNKEL (reference sequence). The length of the CDR3 is 12 residues. With 3 bases removed from V and 4 bases from J, the gap between germline ends came to 4 bases. This chain's CDR3 is CASSQPYNEQFF. The CDR3 coding sequence is TGTGCCAGCAGCCAGCCGTACAATGAGCAGTTCTTC.

This clonotype was counted a few times. The chain combines TRBV29-1 with TRBJ2-3; TRBD1 or TRBD2 may be the D gene (5 bases each). CDR1 SQVTM and CDR2 ANQGSEA come from the germline V gene. V lost 6 bases, J lost 4 bases, and 5 bases lay in between. The CDR3 is made up of 10 amino acids. The CDR3 is CSVGADTQYF. In DNA, the CDR3 is TGCAGCGTGGGGGCAGATACGCAGTATTTT.

The table lists this clonotype with a few counts. This chain uses TRBV20-1 with TRBJ2-1; D is possibly TRBD1 (6 bases). CDR3 length equals 15 residues. Trimming took off 5 bases at V and 0 bases at J, with 14 bases between the two ends. From germline, CDR1 is DFQATT and CDR2 SNEGSKA (reference sequence). The CDR3 DNA reads TGCAGTGCTGGTACTACAGGGTACTCCTACAATGAGCAGTTCTTC. Protein: CSAGTTGYSYNEQFF.

The genes are TRBV19 and TRBJ2-3, with TRBD1 matching 7 bases. The CDR3 totals 14 residues. CDR1 is LNHDA, CDR2 SQIVND, per germline (reference sequence). Unmatched junction bases numbered 4, after V lost 5 bases and J lost 2 bases. CDR3 protein: CASSPGTATDTQYF. The CDR3 nucleotides are TGTGCCAGTAGTCCCGGGACAGCCACAGATACGCAGTATTTT.

This clonotype was found a few times. The chain uses TRBV4-1 and TRBJ2-3, with D possibly matching TRBD2 (5 bases). This CDR3 region has 13 residues. Between the trimmed V and J ends, which lost 3 bases and 5 bases, there was a span of 9 bases. Germline V gene data show CDR1 as MGHRA and CDR2 as YSYEKL. The CDR3 here is CASSQAAGDTQYF. As DNA, the CDR3 is TGCGCCAGCAGCCAGGCGGCGGGAGATACGCAGTATTTT.

In this sample, this clonotype turned up many times. The chain has TRBV12-3 or TRBV12-4 and TRBJ2-7, with TRBD2 matching 9 bases. V lost 8 bases, J lost 2 bases, and 10 bases stayed unmatched. The CDR3 is made up of 15 amino acids. The CDR3 nucleotides are TGTGCCAGCTCCCGGGAGGCGGGAGGGGCCTACGAGCAGTACTTC. Translated: CASSREAGGAYEQYF.

The chain is built from TRBV20-1 and TRBJ1-6, with D possibly matching TRBD1 (5 bases). Germline loops: CDR1 DFQATT, CDR2 SNEGSKA (reference sequence). There are 15 residues in the CDR3. The V end lost 3 bases, the J end lost 1 base, and 10 bases lay between the germline ends. CDR3 residues: CSASQGVSYNSPLHF. CDR3 in DNA: TGCAGTGCTAGCCAGGGTGTGTCCTATAATTCACCCCTCCACTTT.

The J gene is TRBJ1-5, the V gene TRBV29-1; 10 bases fit TRBD1. V was clipped by 4 bases and J by 5 bases; unmatched bases: 2. The CDR3 runs 13 residues. Germline V CDR1 and CDR2: SQVTM, ANQGSEA. The CDR3 nucleotides are TGCAGCGTTGGACAGGGGGCAGATCAGCCCCAGCATTTT. Its protein product is CSVGQGADQPQHF.

Turning to this clonotype: One junction end disagrees with the germline gene, perhaps due to a read error. The chain links TRBV28 to TRBJ2-7; 8 nucleotides match TRBD1. Germline V CDR1 and CDR2: MDHEN, SYDVKM. The CDR3 loop spans 16 amino acids. CDR3 sequence (DNA): TGTGCCAGCAGCCGAACCACCCCGGGACAGGAGGACGAGCAGCACTTC. Encoded protein: CASSRTTPGQEDEQHF.

The chain combines TRBV25-1 with TRBJ1-3; unclear D gene. The V end was cut by 6 bases, the J end by 4 bases, with 10 bases between. Germline CDR1 MGHDK, CDR2 SYGVNS. The CDR3 totals 13 residues. CDR3 sequence (DNA): TGTGCCAGCAGATCCCGAAGGGGAAACACCATATATTTT. Translated: CASRSRRGNTIYF.

The chain links TRBV12-3 or TRBV12-4 to TRBJ1-5; unclear D gene. The CDR3 sequence is 14 residues long. Trimming left V 5 bases short and J 4 bases short, with 12 bases between. CDR3 bases: TGTGCCAGCAGTCCGACAACTGGGAATCAGCCCCAGCATTTT. Translated, it gives CASSPTTGNQPQHF.

This clonotype was counted many times. V is TRBV24-1 and J is TRBJ2-7; D is undetermined. Trimming removed 4 bases from V and 3 bases from J, with 0 bases in between. The length of the CDR3 is 10 residues. Germline V gene data show CDR1 as KGHDR and CDR2 as SFDVKD. The DNA for the CDR3 is TGTGCCACCAGTGACTACGAGCAGTACTTC. Translation gives CATSDYEQYF.

This clonotype was observed at least ten times. The CDR3 DNA sequence: TGCAGTGCTAGAACCACGACTAGCGGGCTTTACAATGAGCAGTTCTTC. Residues: CSARTTTSGLYNEQFF. V and J are TRBV20-1 and TRBJ2-1; 10 nucleotides match TRBD2. The V and J ends lost 2 bases and 4 bases, in that order; junction bases with no gene match: 8. CDR1 is DFQATT and CDR2 is SNEGSKA in the germline V gene (reference sequence). There are 16 residues in the CDR3.

A few counts support this clonotype. The chain joins TRBV7-9 to TRBJ2-5; the match to TRBD2 covers 11 bases. Trimming at V came to 5 bases and at J to 9 bases, leaving 11 bases not matched to a gene. This CDR3 is built from 15 residues. CDR1 SEHNR and CDR2 FQNEAQ come from the germline V gene (reference sequence). This CDR3 is CASSPLTSGVRAQYF. CDR3 bases: TGTGCCAGCAGCCCCTTGACTAGCGGGGTCCGGGCCCAGTACTTC.